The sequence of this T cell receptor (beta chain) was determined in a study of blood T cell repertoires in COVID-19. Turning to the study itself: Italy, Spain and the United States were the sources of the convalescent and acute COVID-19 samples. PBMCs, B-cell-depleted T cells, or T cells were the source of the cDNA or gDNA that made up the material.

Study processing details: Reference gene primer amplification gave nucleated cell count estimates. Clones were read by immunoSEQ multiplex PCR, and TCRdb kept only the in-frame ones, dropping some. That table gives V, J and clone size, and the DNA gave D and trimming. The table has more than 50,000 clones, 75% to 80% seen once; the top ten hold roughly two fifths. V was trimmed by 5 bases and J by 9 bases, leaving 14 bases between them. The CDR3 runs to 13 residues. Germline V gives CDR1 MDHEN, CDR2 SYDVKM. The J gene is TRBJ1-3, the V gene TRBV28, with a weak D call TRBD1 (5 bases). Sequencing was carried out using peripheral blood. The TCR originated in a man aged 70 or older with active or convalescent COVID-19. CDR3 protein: CASSVPRDRTIYF. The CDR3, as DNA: TGTGCCAGCAGTGTCCCCAGGGATCGCACCATATATTTT.